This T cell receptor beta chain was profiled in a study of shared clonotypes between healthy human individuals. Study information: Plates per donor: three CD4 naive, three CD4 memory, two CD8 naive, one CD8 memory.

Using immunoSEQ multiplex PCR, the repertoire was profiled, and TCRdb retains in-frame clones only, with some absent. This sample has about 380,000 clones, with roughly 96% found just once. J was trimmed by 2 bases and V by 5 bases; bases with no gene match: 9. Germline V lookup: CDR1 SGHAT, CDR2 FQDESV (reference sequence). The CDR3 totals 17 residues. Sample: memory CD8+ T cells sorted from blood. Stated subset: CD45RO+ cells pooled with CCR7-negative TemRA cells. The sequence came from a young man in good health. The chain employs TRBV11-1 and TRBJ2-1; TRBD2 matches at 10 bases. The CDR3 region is CASSPRRLAGAYNEQFF. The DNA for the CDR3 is TGTGCCAGCAGCCCGAGACGACTAGCGGGTGCCTACAATGAGCAGTTCTTC.